These T cell receptor beta chains were read from a single sample in a study of T cells in Graves' hyperthyroidism and ophthalmopathy. TCRdb reanalysed the multiplex PCR reads using MiXCR and keeps one entry per CDR3 protein. The profile covers around 290,000 distinct CDR3 sequences, with around 15% appearing a single time and under 8% taken by the ten largest. The sample taken for sequencing was blood. These receptors all stem from a middle-aged woman with Graves' hyperthyroidism. The CDR3 runs from the conserved cysteine through the conserved F or W. Each record gives: clone size, CDR3 length, D gene, J gene, V gene, CDR3 protein, CDR3 DNA. The D gene is left open where the match is weak. The size of a clone is reported for some rows only, either as once, few or many, or as a class for expanded clones.

clone_size: few; cdr3_length: 14; d_call: .; j_call: TRBJ2-5; v_call: TRBV7-9; cdr3_aa: CASSLTVTQETQYF; cdr3_nt: TGTGCCAGCAGCTTAACAGTCACCCAAGAGACCCAGTACTTC
clone_size: many; cdr3_length: 13; d_call: .; j_call: TRBJ2-7; v_call: TRBV27; cdr3_aa: CASSSPLTDEQYF; cdr3_nt: TGTGCCAGCAGTTCCCCGCTGACCGACGAGCAGTACTTC
clone_size: many; cdr3_length: 13; d_call: .; j_call: TRBJ1-2; v_call: TRBV10-3; cdr3_aa: CAISESLLGRDTF; cdr3_nt: TGTGCCATCAGTGAGTCGTTGCTTGGGAGAGACACCTTC
clone_size: many; cdr3_length: 15; d_call: TRBD2; j_call: TRBJ2-1; v_call: TRBV6-1; cdr3_aa: CASSLSSGRANEQFF; cdr3_nt: TGTGCCAGCAGTCTAAGTAGCGGGAGGGCCAATGAGCAGTTCTTC
clone_size: many; cdr3_length: 12; d_call: .; j_call: TRBJ2-5; v_call: TRBV20-1; cdr3_aa: CSARGGRETQYF; cdr3_nt: TGCAGTGCGCGGGGTGGCAGGGAGACCCAGTACTTC
clone_size: few; cdr3_length: 13; d_call: TRBD1; j_call: TRBJ2-2; v_call: TRBV5-1; cdr3_aa: CASSRTGAGELFF; cdr3_nt: TGCGCCAGCAGCCGGACAGGGGCCGGGGAGCTGTTTTTT
clone_size: .; cdr3_length: 15; d_call: TRBD2; j_call: TRBJ2-1; v_call: TRBV9; cdr3_aa: CASSTIAGNYNEQFF; cdr3_nt: TGTGCCAGCAGCACAATAGCGGGGAATTACAATGAGCAGTTCTTC
clone_size: many; cdr3_length: 12; d_call: .; j_call: TRBJ2-7; v_call: TRBV20-1; cdr3_aa: CSAMSQGIEQYF; cdr3_nt: TGCAGTGCTATGTCCCAGGGGATCGAGCAGTACTTC
clone_size: few; cdr3_length: 12; d_call: .; j_call: TRBJ1-2; v_call: TRBV12-3/TRBV12-4; cdr3_aa: CASSLSRDGYTF; cdr3_nt: TGTGCCAGCAGTTTATCCAGGGACGGCTACACCTTC
clone_size: many; cdr3_length: 11; d_call: TRBD2; j_call: TRBJ2-1; v_call: TRBV28; cdr3_aa: CASSPSGEQFF; cdr3_nt: TGTGCCAGCAGCCCTAGCGGTGAGCAGTTCTTC
clone_size: .; cdr3_length: 15; d_call: .; j_call: TRBJ2-3; v_call: TRBV27; cdr3_aa: CASSSWGLTTDTQYF; cdr3_nt: TGTGCCAGCAGCAGTTGGGGACTTACCACAGATACGCAGTATTTT
clone_size: .; cdr3_length: 15; d_call: TRBD2; j_call: TRBJ2-5; v_call: TRBV28; cdr3_aa: CASSLAGTNQETQYF; cdr3_nt: TGTGCCAGCAGTCTAGCGGGGACTAACCAAGAGACCCAGTACTTC
clone_size: few; cdr3_length: 15; d_call: .; j_call: TRBJ1-4; v_call: TRBV20-1; cdr3_aa: CSASNRLATNEKLFF; cdr3_nt: TGCAGTGCTAGCAACAGGCTTGCAACTAATGAAAAACTGTTTTTT
clone_size: few; cdr3_length: 18; d_call: TRBD1; j_call: TRBJ2-6; v_call: TRBV2; cdr3_aa: CASSIYRGPFSGANVLTF; cdr3_nt: TGTGCCAGCAGTATCTACAGGGGTCCTTTTTCTGGGGCCAACGTCCTGACTTTC
clone_size: many; cdr3_length: 17; d_call: .; j_call: TRBJ1-1; v_call: TRBV12-3/TRBV12-4; cdr3_aa: CASEKREGTLRHTEAFF; cdr3_nt: TGTGCCAGCGAAAAACGAGAGGGGACCCTTCGGCACACTGAAGCTTTCTTT
clone_size: many; cdr3_length: 15; d_call: .; j_call: TRBJ2-5; v_call: TRBV7-2; cdr3_aa: CASSLMPTGMETQYF; cdr3_nt: TGTGCCAGCAGCTTAATGCCAACAGGGATGGAGACCCAGTACTTC
clone_size: many; cdr3_length: 13; d_call: .; j_call: TRBJ2-3; v_call: TRBV29-1; cdr3_aa: CSVGRHLTDTQYF; cdr3_nt: TGCAGCGTTGGGAGACACCTCACAGATACGCAGTATTTT
clone_size: many; cdr3_length: 14; d_call: .; j_call: TRBJ2-7; v_call: TRBV28; cdr3_aa: CASSTAPPRYEQYF; cdr3_nt: TGTGCCAGCAGCACCGCCCCTCCTCGGTACGAGCAGTACTTC
clone_size: .; cdr3_length: 16; d_call: TRBD2; j_call: TRBJ2-1; v_call: TRBV11-3; cdr3_aa: CASSPPGGRDNNEQFF; cdr3_nt: TGTGCCAGCAGCCCCCCGGGCGGGAGAGATAACAATGAGCAGTTCTTC
clone_size: .; cdr3_length: 18; d_call: TRBD2; j_call: TRBJ2-2; v_call: TRBV14; cdr3_aa: CASSQKPSGRRVTGELFF; cdr3_nt: TGTGCCAGCAGCCAAAAACCGAGCGGGAGACGTGTCACCGGGGAGCTGTTTTTT
clone_size: many; cdr3_length: 13; d_call: .; j_call: TRBJ2-2; v_call: TRBV5-1; cdr3_aa: CASPYGNTGELFF; cdr3_nt: TGCGCCAGCCCCTATGGTAACACCGGGGAGCTGTTTTTT
clone_size: many; cdr3_length: 15; d_call: TRBD2; j_call: TRBJ2-3; v_call: TRBV28; cdr3_aa: CASSPGGTPTDTQYF; cdr3_nt: TGTGCCAGCAGCCCGGGGGGAACGCCCACAGATACGCAGTATTTT
clone_size: many; cdr3_length: 16; d_call: .; j_call: TRBJ2-1; v_call: TRBV2; cdr3_aa: CASKPWAVEYYNEQFF; cdr3_nt: TGTGCCAGCAAACCCTGGGCGGTGGAATATTACAATGAGCAGTTCTTC
clone_size: many; cdr3_length: 15; d_call: TRBD2; j_call: TRBJ2-2; v_call: TRBV6-1; cdr3_aa: CATFSAGADTGELFF; cdr3_nt: TGTGCCACCTTTTCAGCGGGAGCTGATACCGGGGAGCTGTTTTTT
clone_size: few; cdr3_length: 14; d_call: .; j_call: TRBJ2-5; v_call: TRBV24-1; cdr3_aa: CATETSGSGETQYF; cdr3_nt: TGTGCCACCGAAACTAGTGGGAGCGGTGAGACCCAGTACTTC
clone_size: many; cdr3_length: 14; d_call: .; j_call: TRBJ2-7; v_call: TRBV13; cdr3_aa: CASRESGSSYEQYF; cdr3_nt: TGTGCCAGCAGAGAGTCCGGGAGCTCCTACGAGCAGTACTTC
clone_size: few; cdr3_length: 16; d_call: .; j_call: TRBJ2-7; v_call: TRBV6-1; cdr3_aa: CASSPSRSRGNYEQYF; cdr3_nt: TGTGCCAGCAGCCCGAGCAGATCCAGGGGTAACTACGAGCAGTACTTC
clone_size: few; cdr3_length: 14; d_call: .; j_call: TRBJ2-5; v_call: TRBV7-8; cdr3_aa: CASSFGSGVETQYF; cdr3_nt: TGTGCCAGCAGCTTTGGTAGCGGAGTAGAGACCCAGTACTTC
clone_size: few; cdr3_length: 15; d_call: .; j_call: TRBJ1-3; v_call: TRBV4-1; cdr3_aa: CASSRIRSSGNTIYF; cdr3_nt: TGCGCCAGCAGCCGGATTCGGAGCTCTGGAAACACCATATATTTT
clone_size: many; cdr3_length: 11; d_call: .; j_call: TRBJ2-1; v_call: TRBV2; cdr3_aa: CASTGYNEQFF; cdr3_nt: TGTGCCAGCACGGGATACAATGAGCAGTTCTTC
clone_size: few; cdr3_length: 15; d_call: TRBD1; j_call: TRBJ2-7; v_call: TRBV3-1; cdr3_aa: CASSPGWDRSYEQYF; cdr3_nt: TGTGCCAGCAGCCCCGGGTGGGACAGATCCTACGAGCAGTACTTC
clone_size: many; cdr3_length: 11; d_call: .; j_call: TRBJ2-1; v_call: TRBV11-2; cdr3_aa: CASSLTNEQFF; cdr3_nt: TGTGCCAGCAGTCTAACGAATGAGCAGTTCTTC
clone_size: few; cdr3_length: 12; d_call: TRBD1; j_call: TRBJ1-1; v_call: TRBV3-1; cdr3_aa: CANSRGTGKAFF; cdr3_nt: TGTGCCAACAGCCGAGGGACAGGGAAAGCTTTCTTT
clone_size: many; cdr3_length: 13; d_call: .; j_call: TRBJ2-1; v_call: TRBV29-1; cdr3_aa: CSVWASVYNEQFF; cdr3_nt: TGCAGCGTTTGGGCTAGCGTCTACAATGAGCAGTTCTTC
clone_size: many; cdr3_length: 13; d_call: .; j_call: TRBJ2-7; v_call: TRBV6-1; cdr3_aa: CASSLNQGNEQYF; cdr3_nt: TGTGCCAGCAGCCTAAACCAGGGTAACGAGCAGTACTTC
clone_size: many; cdr3_length: 14; d_call: .; j_call: TRBJ1-1; v_call: TRBV6-2/TRBV6-3; cdr3_aa: CASSSAGVNTEAFF; cdr3_nt: TGTGCCAGCAGTTCCGCGGGGGTGAACACTGAAGCTTTCTTT
clone_size: many; cdr3_length: 12; d_call: .; j_call: TRBJ1-4; v_call: TRBV3-1; cdr3_aa: CASSHSRGKLFF; cdr3_nt: TGTGCCAGCAGCCACAGCCGAGGGAAACTGTTTTTT
clone_size: many; cdr3_length: 14; d_call: TRBD2; j_call: TRBJ2-7; v_call: TRBV6-1; cdr3_aa: CASRASGSLYEQYF; cdr3_nt: TGTGCCAGCAGGGCTAGCGGGAGTCTGTACGAGCAGTACTTC
clone_size: .; cdr3_length: 16; d_call: .; j_call: TRBJ1-3; v_call: TRBV9; cdr3_aa: CASSPWDANSGNTIYF; cdr3_nt: TGTGCCAGCAGCCCGTGGGACGCGAACTCTGGAAACACCATATATTTT
clone_size: many; cdr3_length: 16; d_call: TRBD1; j_call: TRBJ1-4; v_call: TRBV4-1; cdr3_aa: CASSPLQFGTDEKLFF; cdr3_nt: TGCGCCAGCAGCCCCTTGCAGTTCGGGACAGACGAAAAACTGTTTTTT
clone_size: .; cdr3_length: 15; d_call: TRBD1; j_call: TRBJ2-1; v_call: TRBV7-2; cdr3_aa: CASSFRTGGMNEQFF; cdr3_nt: TGTGCCAGCAGCTTCCGAACAGGGGGTATGAATGAGCAGTTCTTC
clone_size: few; cdr3_length: 13; d_call: .; j_call: TRBJ1-1; v_call: TRBV9; cdr3_aa: CASNREMNTEAFF; cdr3_nt: TGTGCCAGCAACAGGGAGATGAACACTGAAGCTTTCTTT
clone_size: many; cdr3_length: 16; d_call: .; j_call: TRBJ1-6; v_call: TRBV6-1; cdr3_aa: CASSELGQHFNSPLHF; cdr3_nt: TGTGCCAGCAGTGAATTAGGGCAGCATTTCAATTCACCCCTCCACTTT
clone_size: .; cdr3_length: 16; d_call: .; j_call: TRBJ2-7; v_call: TRBV9; cdr3_aa: CASSVGGGRPYYEQYF; cdr3_nt: TGTGCCAGCAGCGTAGGTGGCGGACGCCCCTACTACGAGCAGTACTTC
clone_size: many; cdr3_length: 13; d_call: .; j_call: TRBJ1-1; v_call: TRBV6-1; cdr3_aa: CASSVNLNTEAFF; cdr3_nt: TGTGCCAGCAGTGTAAACTTGAACACTGAAGCTTTCTTT
clone_size: many; cdr3_length: 16; d_call: .; j_call: TRBJ1-6; v_call: TRBV6-1; cdr3_aa: CASNRGDTSYNSPLHF; cdr3_nt: TGTGCCAGCAACAGAGGGGATACCTCCTATAATTCACCCCTCCACTTT
clone_size: many; cdr3_length: 14; d_call: .; j_call: TRBJ1-1; v_call: TRBV5-6; cdr3_aa: CASSPLSLNTEAFF; cdr3_nt: TGTGCCAGCAGCCCCCTGAGCCTGAACACTGAAGCTTTCTTT